Following are 28 T cell receptor beta chains from one sample sequenced in a study of CD8+CD57+ T cells in acquired aplastic anemia. Using genomic DNA as the template, TCR beta VDJ and CDR3 profiling was carried out. TCRdb reanalysed the reads using MiXCR and keeps one entry per CDR3 protein. The table includes around 150,000 distinct CDR3 sequences, around 45% detected once. Material for sequencing was sorted CD4+, CD8+, or CD8+CD57+ T cells (not recorded which) from PBMCs. These receptors came from a human donor in good health.

This clonotype was seen repeatedly, ten times or more. The genes are TRBV20-1 and TRBJ2-5; D remains unclear. The V and J ends lost 1 base and 0 bases respectively, with 15 bases between them. Germline CDR1 DFQATT, CDR2 SNEGSKA (reference sequence). The CDR3 is 16 residues long. CDR3 in DNA: TGCAGTGCTAGAGGGGCCCTTACAGAGTACCAAGAGACCCAGTACTTC. This sequence encodes CSARGALTEYQETQYF.

This clonotype was recorded many times. CDR3 amino acids: CASSLESEQYF. As DNA, the CDR3 is TGTGCCAGCAGCTTAGAGTCCGAGCAGTACTTC. The rearrangement links TRBV7-2 to TRBJ2-7; D ambiguous. The CDR3 length is 11 residues. V gave up 1 base and J gave up 6 bases, with 4 bases separating them. Germline-derived CDR1 and CDR2 are SGHTA and FQGNSA.

The chain links TRBV7-9 to TRBJ2-7; D is undetermined. The CDR3 has 13 residues. Trimming pared 4 bases from V and 3 bases from J, leaving 10 bases between. Germline values: CDR1 SEHNR, CDR2 FQNEAQ (reference sequence). CDR3 residues: CASSSGSYYEQYF. In nucleotides, the CDR3 is TGTGCCAGCAGCTCGGGCAGTTACTACGAGCAGTACTTC.

The V and J genes are TRBV7-3 and TRBJ2-1, with 12 bases aligning to TRBD2. The length of the CDR3 is 15 residues. With V trimmed by 5 bases and J by 6 bases, 5 bases remained unmatched. Germline lookup yields CDR1 SGHTA and CDR2 FQGTGA. In nucleotides, the CDR3 is TGTGCCAGCAGCCAAACTAGCGGGGGGTTCAATGAGCAGTTCTTC. This encodes CASSQTSGGFNEQFF.

The chain recombines TRBV24-1 with TRBJ2-5; TRBD1 aligns across 9 bases. The CDR3 consists of 15 residues. Trimming removed 6 bases from V and 0 bases from J; junction bases left unmatched: 4. In germline, CDR1 is KGHDR, CDR2 SFDVKD. The CDR3 loop reads CATSTGQGNQETQYF. The DNA for the CDR3 is TGTGCCACCAGTACGGGACAGGGTAACCAAGAGACCCAGTACTTC.

There are a few counts of this clonotype. The chain has TRBV25-1 and TRBJ2-3; TRBD1 is a possible D gene (6 bases). This CDR3 is 15 amino acids long. CDR1 is MGHDK and CDR2 is SYGVNS in the germline V gene. Trimming stripped 4 bases from V and 2 bases from J, with 13 bases between. In DNA, the CDR3 is TGTGCCAGCAGTGGCCGGGACACCCACACAGATACGCAGTATTTT. It translates to CASSGRDTHTDTQYF.

This clonotype has ten or more counts. The gene calls are TRBV7-2 and TRBJ1-1, with D unresolved. The germline CDR1 and CDR2 sequences are SGHTA and FQGNSA. The CDR3 has 14 residues. V was cut by 0 bases and J by 4 bases, with 9 bases left in between. CDR3: CASSLAGFGTEAFF. The CDR3 DNA is TGTGCCAGCAGCTTAGCGGGGTTCGGCACTGAAGCTTTCTTT.

This clonotype was found many times. The chain joins TRBV20-1 to TRBJ2-1; TRBD1 matches at 9 bases. This CDR3 contains 12 residues. The junction had 4 bases not matched to a gene; V was cut back by 6 bases and J by 7 bases. The V gene's germline CDR1 is DFQATT and CDR2 SNEGSKA (reference sequence). For the CDR3, the DNA is TGCAGTGCAGACGGGACAGGGAATGAGCAGTTCTTC. Translating gives CSADGTGNEQFF.

This clonotype was recorded once. The chain recombines TRBV7-3 with TRBJ1-6; TRBD1 is a possible D gene (6 bases). The CDR3 runs 13 residues. Germline V gene data show CDR1 as SGHTA and CDR2 as FQGTGA. The V end lost 5 bases, the J end lost 7 bases, and 9 bases lay between the germline ends. Here the CDR3 DNA reads TGTGCCAGCAGCCGACAGGAAAATTCACCCCTCCACTTT. Translated, it gives CASSRQENSPLHF.

This clonotype was seen ten or more times. The V call is TRBV4-1, the J call TRBJ2-7, with D perhaps matching TRBD2 (5 bases). In germline, CDR1 is MGHRA, CDR2 YSYEKL. This CDR3 comprises 15 residues. V was pared by 0 bases and J by 2 bases, with 11 bases between. Here the CDR3 reads CASSQDGPRAYEQYF. The CDR3 DNA is TGCGCCAGCAGCCAAGATGGTCCGAGGGCCTACGAGCAGTACTTC.

The sample holds many counts of this clonotype. The chain couples TRBV12-5 to TRBJ1-2; TRBD1 matches 7 bases. CDR1 is LGHNT and CDR2 is FRNRAP in the germline V gene. V trimming: 5 bases; J trimming: 6 bases; junction bases outside the gene matches: 9. CDR3 size: 14 residues. The CDR3 region is CASGIGTDVNGYTF. The CDR3 nucleotides are TGTGCTAGTGGTATAGGGACAGACGTGAATGGCTACACCTTC.

A note on this clonotype: Mismatch with germline at one junction end may stem from a read error. The V call is TRBV15, the J call TRBJ2-7; D is undetermined. This CDR3 spans 14 amino acids. CDR1 is LNHNV and CDR2 is YYDKDF in the germline V gene (reference sequence). The CDR3 coding sequence is TGTGCCACCAGCAGCTTATCCCGGTCCTCCGAGCAGTACTTC. Its protein product is CATSSLSRSSEQYF.

V and J are TRBV14 and TRBJ1-1, with D maybe TRBD1 (5 bases). With 6 bases removed from V and 2 bases from J, the gap between germline ends came to 25 bases. This CDR3 spans 18 amino acids. Per the germline V gene, CDR1 is SGHDN and CDR2 is FVKESK. CDR3 DNA: TGTGCCAGCAGTCAACGGATTTCGACCGGGACCGTAAACACTGAAGCTTTCTTT. Amino acids: CASSQRISTGTVNTEAFF. Filled out from reference TRBV14 and TRBJ1-1, the complete variable domain reads EAGVTQFPSHSVIEKGQTVTLRCDPISGHDNLYWYRRVMGKEIKFLLHFVKESKQDESGMPNNRFLAERTGGTYSTLKVQPAELEDSGVYFCASSQRISTGTVNTEAFFGQGTRLTVV.

The V and J genes are TRBV6-2 or TRBV6-3 and TRBJ1-2; D uncertain. The CDR3 is 12 amino acids. V dropped 8 bases and J dropped 6 bases, with 13 bases sitting between them. Per the germline V gene, CDR1 is MNHEY and CDR2 is SVGEGT. CDR3 DNA: TGTGCCAGCGGTACTATTCCTAATGGCTACACCTTC. Protein product: CASGTIPNGYTF.

The gene calls are TRBV27 and TRBJ1-6; D may be TRBD1 (6 bases). The CDR3 runs 15 residues. Germline values: CDR1 MNHEY, CDR2 SMNVEV (reference sequence). V lost 2 bases to trimming and J lost 13 bases, with 18 bases between them. CDR3 DNA: TGTGCCAGCAGTTTAGGGCAGGGGATTCTATCGCCCCTCCACTTT. Its translation: CASSLGQGILSPLHF.

This chain joins TRBV2 and TRBJ2-7; D gene uncertain. Looked up from germline, CDR1 is SNHLY and CDR2 is FYNNEI. CDR3 size: 12 residues. Trimming left V 6 bases short and J 1 base short, with 7 bases between. The CDR3 is CASRLGSYEQYF. CDR3 nucleotide sequence: TGTGCCAGCAGACTCGGATCCTACGAGCAGTACTTC.

This clonotype was recorded at least ten times. The chain carries TRBV4-1 and TRBJ1-6; D gene uncertain. Germline values: CDR1 MGHRA, CDR2 YSYEKL. CDR3 length equals 15 residues. Trimming stripped 1 base from V and 5 bases from J, with 9 bases between. The CDR3: CASSQVYRDNSPLHF. Written as DNA, the CDR3 is TGCGCCAGCAGCCAAGTCTACAGAGATAATTCACCCCTCCACTTT.

The chain is built from TRBV10-1 and TRBJ1-2; D is possibly TRBD1 (5 bases). Trimming stripped 2 bases from V and 4 bases from J, with 17 bases between. This CDR3 comprises 16 residues. Germline-derived CDR1 and CDR2 are WNHNN and SYGVQD (reference sequence). The chain's CDR3 is CASSEGTLRDVYGYTF. The CDR3 nucleotides are TGCGCCAGCAGTGAGGGTACACTCCGGGACGTCTATGGCTACACCTTC.

The V gene is TRBV6-9, the J gene TRBJ1-3; D may be TRBD1 (5 bases). Trimming left V 0 bases short and J 1 base short, with 7 bases between. CDR3 length: 15 amino acids. Per germline, CDR1 MNHGY and CDR2 SVAAGI. In nucleotides, the CDR3 is TGTGCCAGCAGTTATTCACCAGGGTCTGGAAACACCATATATTTT. As protein: CASSYSPGSGNTIYF.

This clonotype was seen repeatedly, ten times or more. This chain links TRBV20-1 with TRBJ1-6; TRBD1 might be the D (5 bases). The CDR3 spans 14 residues. The V gene lost 1 base and the J gene lost 7 bases, with 11 bases spanning the gap. CDR1 and CDR2 from the germline V gene are DFQATT and SNEGSKA (reference sequence). CDR3 DNA: TGCAGTGCTAGAGGGCAGGGCACAAATTCACCCCTCCACTTT. Amino acid sequence: CSARGQGTNSPLHF.

The chain carries TRBV18 and TRBJ1-2; possibly TRBD1 for D (6 bases). The length of the CDR3 is 13 residues. V lost 3 bases to trimming and J lost 4 bases, with 9 bases between them. CDR1 KGHSH and CDR2 LQKENI come from the germline V gene. The CDR3 DNA follows: TGTGCCAGCTCACCGTACAGGGCCTATGGCTACACCTTC. Translation gives CASSPYRAYGYTF.

As to this clonotype: This may be a read error: a much more frequent sequence differs by one nucleotide. The missing conserved phenylalanine or tryptophan at the end of this CDR3 makes a read error likely. J is TRBJ2-2 and V is TRBV10-3; weak D call: TRBD2 (5 bases). From germline, CDR1 is ENHRY and CDR2 SYGVKD. The CDR3 extends over 14 amino acids. CDR3 sequence: CASSSRVNTGELFL. In DNA, the CDR3 is TGTGCCAGCAGTTCGAGGGTCAACACCGGGGAGCTGTTTCTT.

This clonotype occurred many times. The chain employs TRBV6-4 and TRBJ2-2; a possible D gene is TRBD1 (5 bases). The V end lost 0 bases, the J end lost 7 bases, and 9 bases lay between the germline ends. CDR1 is MRHNA, CDR2 SNTAGT, per germline. This CDR3 contains 14 residues. The CDR3 bases are TGTGCCAGCAGTGACTCGGGGCGACGCGGGGAGCTGTTTTTT. Translating gives CASSDSGRRGELFF.

In this sample, this clonotype is medium-sized. The chain joins TRBV2 to TRBJ2-7; TRBD1 is a possible D gene (6 bases). Trimming took off 5 bases at V and 6 bases at J, with 11 bases between the two ends. The CDR3 is 12 residues long. Germline V CDR1 and CDR2: SNHLY, FYNNEI. The CDR3 bases are TGTGCCAGCAGTACAGGGAAGGGCGAGCAGTACTTC. Protein sequence: CASSTGKGEQYF.

At least ten counts were recorded for this clonotype. The chain uses TRBV5-1 and TRBJ2-3, with D possibly matching TRBD2 (6 bases). The germline V gene encodes CDR1 SGHRS and CDR2 YFSETQ. This CDR3 contains 15 residues. The germline V and J ends were trimmed by 3 bases and 0 bases, with 11 bases remaining between them. In nucleotides, the CDR3 is TGCGCCAGCAGCTCGGGGGTGACTAGCACAGATACGCAGTATTTT. It specifies CASSSGVTSTDTQYF.

CDR3 sequence: CASSLTRDYGYTF. CDR3 in DNA: TGTGCCAGCAGCCTTACACGGGACTATGGCTACACCTTC. The chain employs TRBV6-2 or TRBV6-3 and TRBJ1-2; D is uncertain. The CDR3 length is 13 residues. Trimming removed 6 bases from V and 3 bases from J, with 11 bases in between. Germline V gives CDR1 MNHEY, CDR2 SVGEGT.

Regarding this clonotype: A clone one base away is much larger, so this may be a read error. In this CDR3 the conserved last residue, phenylalanine or tryptophan, is missing, so a read error is likely. The chain employs TRBV5-1 and TRBJ1-5, with D perhaps matching TRBD1 (5 bases). The CDR3 has 13 residues. Germline V CDR1 and CDR2: SGHRS, YFSETQ. V dropped 0 bases and J dropped 7 bases, with 8 bases sitting between them. The CDR3 region has the DNA TGCGCCAGCAGCTTGGAATGGGGGCAGCCCCAGCATTCT. Amino acids: CASSLEWGQPQHS.

This clonotype came up many times. V and J are TRBV7-9 and TRBJ2-3; 9 nucleotides line up with TRBD2. CDR1 and CDR2 from the germline V gene are SEHNR and FQNEAQ (reference sequence). J was trimmed by 10 bases and V by 3 bases; bases with no gene match: 2. This CDR3 region has 12 residues. CDR3 coding DNA: TGTGCCAGCAGCTTCGGCGGGAGGGCGCAGTATTTT. Protein: CASSFGGRAQYF.